The T cell receptor beta chain under discussion was sequenced for a study of patients and donors after allogeneic stem cell transplantation. This clonotype has a handful of counts. TCRdb recomputed calls from the RT-PCR reads with MiXCR, one row per CDR3 protein. This sample yields under 200,000 distinct CDR3 sequences, of which around 30% are seen a single time; 3.2% belongs to the top ten. V lost 3 bases to trimming and J lost 5 bases, with 7 bases between them. The CDR3 loop spans 13 amino acids. Germline CDR1 SGHNT, CDR2 YENEEA. The rearrangement uses TRBV11-3 and TRBJ2-2, with D maybe TRBD2 (6 bases). The sequence derives from a human donor who was either an allogeneic HSCT recipient or a stem cell or donor lymphocyte infusion donor (not recorded which). It is not recorded whose cells these are; they may come from a transplant donor. Sequencing used blood, either unsorted or a sorted T cell fraction (not recorded which). CDR3 bases: TGTGCCAGCAGCTTCCGGGGGACCGGGGAGCTGTTTTTT. It yields the protein CASSFRGTGELFF.